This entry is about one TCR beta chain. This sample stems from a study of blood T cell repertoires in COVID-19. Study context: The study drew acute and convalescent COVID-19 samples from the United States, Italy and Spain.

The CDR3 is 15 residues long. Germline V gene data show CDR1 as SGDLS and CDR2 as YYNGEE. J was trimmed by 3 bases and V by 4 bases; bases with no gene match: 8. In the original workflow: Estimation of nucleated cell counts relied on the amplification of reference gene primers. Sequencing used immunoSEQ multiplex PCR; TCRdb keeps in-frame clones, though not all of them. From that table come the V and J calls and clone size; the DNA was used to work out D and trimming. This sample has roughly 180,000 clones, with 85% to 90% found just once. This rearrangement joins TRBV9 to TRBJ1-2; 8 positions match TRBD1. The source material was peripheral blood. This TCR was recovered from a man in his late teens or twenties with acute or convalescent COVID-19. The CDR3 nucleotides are TGTGCCAGCAGCTACGGACAGGGAGCGGACTATGGCTACACCTTC. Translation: CASSYGQGADYGYTF.